Following are 21 T cell receptor beta chains from one sample sequenced in a study of shared clonotypes between healthy human individuals. Libraries were prepared by immunoSEQ multiplex PCR; TCRdb keeps only in-frame clonotypes and omits some of them. This table has about 2.4 million clones, 85% to 95% appearing once. What was sequenced was naive CD4+ T cells sorted from blood. Specified subset: CD45RA+ positively selected. The receptor set was obtained from a man younger than 35 in good health.

The gene calls are TRBV4-1 and TRBJ2-7; maybe TRBD1 (5 bases). CDR3 length: 18 amino acids. CDR1 is MGHRA, CDR2 YSYEKL, per germline. The ends were cut back, 0 bases at V and 5 bases at J, with 23 bases in the middle. Here the CDR3 DNA reads TGCGCCAGCAGCCAAGAATTCCCCCCGGCAGGGAATAAGAACGAGCAGTACTTC. It codes for CASSQEFPPAGNKNEQYF.

The chain has TRBV11-2 and TRBJ2-5, with TRBD2 identical over 11 bases. CDR3 size: 17 residues. V lost 3 bases, J lost 2 bases, and 8 bases stayed unmatched. The germline V gene encodes CDR1 SGHAT and CDR2 FQNNGV. CDR3 region: CASSFGWSSGGQETQYF. The CDR3 coding sequence is TGTGCCAGCAGCTTTGGATGGTCTAGCGGGGGGCAAGAGACCCAGTACTTC.

The gene calls are TRBV7-2 and TRBJ1-3; 7 positions match TRBD1. V shed 4 bases and J 0 bases; nucleotides not matched to a gene: 9. The CDR3 length is 17 residues. Germline V gene data show CDR1 as SGHTA and CDR2 as FQGNSA. The CDR3 loop is CASSWSGQARSGNTIYF. CDR3 DNA sequence: TGTGCCAGCAGCTGGTCCGGACAGGCCCGCTCTGGAAACACCATATATTTT.

Concerning this clone itself: Within the sample, other DNA sequences also encode this same CDR3. The rearrangement links TRBV30 to TRBJ2-7; 7 nucleotides agree with TRBD1. The germline V gene encodes CDR1 GTSNPN and CDR2 SVGIG (reference sequence). With V trimmed by 0 bases and J by 2 bases, 4 bases remained unmatched. This CDR3 region has 14 residues. CDR3 sequence (DNA): TGTGCCTGGAGTGTCGGAACAGGGGCCTACGAGCAGTACTTC. It codes for CAWSVGTGAYEQYF.

This chain connects TRBV6-5 to TRBJ1-2; tentative D call: TRBD1 (6 bases). CDR3 length: 13 amino acids. Trimming left V 6 bases short and J 8 bases short, with 16 bases between. Germline V gene sequence: CDR1 MNHEY, CDR2 SVGAGI. The CDR3 region is CASSRSGVHGYTF. The CDR3 bases are TGTGCCAGCAGCCGCTCAGGGGTCCACGGCTACACCTTC.

V usage is TRBV27 and J usage is TRBJ2-1; TRBD2 matches at 10 bases. Germline V gene sequence: CDR1 MNHEY, CDR2 SMNVEV (reference sequence). The CDR3 runs 17 residues. The J segment lost 6 bases and the V segment lost 2 bases, leaving 10 bases of the junction unmatched. The CDR3 is CASSLQTSGGAVNEQFF. CDR3 DNA sequence: TGTGCCAGCAGTTTACAGACGAGCGGGGGGGCCGTCAATGAGCAGTTCTTC.

This chain uses TRBV5-4 with TRBJ2-7; D perhaps matches TRBD2 (5 bases). CDR1 is SGHNT, CDR2 YYREEE, per germline (reference sequence). The CDR3 consists of 14 residues. Trimming cost V 0 bases and J 3 bases, with 10 bases left between them. The DNA of the CDR3 is TGTGCCAGCAGCTTGGACTTCGAGGGCTACGAGCAGTACTTC. Its translation: CASSLDFEGYEQYF.

This chain links TRBV7-2 with TRBJ1-2; D is unresolved. Trimming stripped 0 bases from V and 2 bases from J, with 10 bases between. Per the germline V gene, CDR1 is SGHTA and CDR2 is FQGNSA. The length of the CDR3 is 15 residues. In DNA form, the CDR3 reads TGTGCCAGCAGCTTAGCTCCGCGGATAAACTATGGCTACACCTTC. Its protein is CASSLAPRINYGYTF.

The V gene is TRBV2, the J gene TRBJ2-7, with a weak D call TRBD2 (6 bases). Germline-derived CDR1 and CDR2 are SNHLY and FYNNEI. Trimming removed 7 bases from V and 3 bases from J, with 13 bases in between. The CDR3 length is 13 residues. CDR3 bases: TGTGCCAGCAATGTGCTAGCGAACTACGAGCAGTACTTC. As protein: CASNVLANYEQYF.

V gene TRBV5-4 combines with J gene TRBJ2-3, with D uncertain. Germline values: CDR1 SGHNT, CDR2 YYREEE (reference sequence). Trimming took 0 bases from V and 2 from J, leaving 10 bases between them. The CDR3 consists of 15 residues. The chain's CDR3 is CASSLDFGFTDTQYF. The CDR3 nucleotides are TGTGCCAGCAGCTTGGATTTTGGGTTCACAGATACGCAGTATTTT.

The gene calls are TRBV4-1 and TRBJ2-1, with TRBD1 as a possible D gene (6 bases). The CDR3 extends over 16 amino acids. The V and J ends lost 1 base and 7 bases respectively, with 17 bases between them. CDR1 MGHRA and CDR2 YSYEKL come from the germline V gene. This chain's CDR3 is CASSQGRTVPKNEQFF. CDR3 sequence (DNA): TGCGCCAGCAGCCAAGGAAGGACAGTCCCCAAGAATGAGCAGTTCTTC.

Here the CDR3 DNA reads TGTGCCAGCAGTTTAAGGGGGCTAGTTACCGGGGAGCTGTTTTTT. Protein product: CASSLRGLVTGELFF. This sequence joins TRBV28 and TRBJ2-2; TRBD1 aligns across 7 bases. Germline CDR1 reads MDHEN; CDR2 reads SYDVKM. The CDR3 length is 15 residues. Germline trimming cut 2 bases from V and 5 bases from J; bases unmatched to any gene: 5.

The genes are TRBV6-1 and TRBJ2-7, with D possibly being TRBD2 (6 bases). The CDR3 covers 14 residues. Germline CDR1 reads MNHNS; CDR2 reads SASEGT. Trimming removed 8 bases at V and 3 bases at J, with 17 bases between. The DNA of the CDR3 is TGTGCCAGCTTGGGTTGGGGCGGGGACTACGAGCAGTACTTC. This gives the protein CASLGWGGDYEQYF.

V and J are TRBV5-1 and TRBJ1-4, with D maybe TRBD1 (6 bases). V was trimmed by 0 bases and J by 8 bases, leaving 23 bases between them. The CDR3 has 18 amino acids. From germline, CDR1 is SGHRS and CDR2 YFSETQ. The DNA of the CDR3 is TGCGCCAGCAGCTTGGGGCCTGGGGGGCCTCCCCTGGGGGAAAAACTGTTTTTT. Its translation: CASSLGPGGPPLGEKLFF.

The V gene is TRBV7-2, the J gene TRBJ2-3, with TRBD2 as a possible D gene (5 bases). The CDR3 runs to 14 residues. V lost 9 bases, J lost 0 bases, and 13 bases lay in between. Germline CDR1 is SGHTA and CDR2 is FQGNSA. Written as DNA, the CDR3 is TGTGCCAGTGGGAACGAGCGGAGCACAGATACGCAGTATTTT. Translation: CASGNERSTDTQYF.

As concerns this clone: One junction end does not reproduce the germline sequence, and a read error may be involved. This chain joins TRBV5-8 and TRBJ2-7, with 12 bases identical to TRBD2. Germline values: CDR1 SGHTS, CDR2 YDEGEE. The CDR3 totals 12 residues. DNA for the CDR3: TGTGCCAGCGGCGAAACTAGCGGGAGGCCTTGCTTC. This codes for CASGETSGRPCF.

J is TRBJ2-1 and V is TRBV7-2; D gene uncertain. The CDR3 consists of 12 residues. Germline loops: CDR1 SGHTA, CDR2 FQGNSA. The germline V and J ends were trimmed by 1 base and 9 bases, with 7 bases remaining between them. DNA of the CDR3: TGTGCCAGCAGCTTAGATGTGGGTGAGCAGTTCTTC. It yields the protein CASSLDVGEQFF.

The V gene is TRBV9, the J gene TRBJ2-4; TRBD1 or TRBD2 may be the D gene (5 bases each). The CDR3 spans 21 residues. V dropped 0 bases and J dropped 0 bases, with 25 bases sitting between them. The germline V gene has CDR1 SGDLS and CDR2 YYNGEE. The CDR3 is CASSVAAGQMGVTKAKNIQYF. In DNA, the CDR3 is TGTGCCAGCAGCGTAGCGGCGGGCCAAATGGGGGTAACCAAAGCCAAAAACATTCAGTACTTC.

The chain joins TRBV30 to TRBJ2-3, with D perhaps matching TRBD1 or TRBD2 (6 bases each). CDR1 and CDR2 (germline): GTSNPN, SVGIG (reference sequence). The CDR3 length is 13 residues. Deletions cut 8 bases from V and 5 bases from J, with 17 bases between. This CDR3 reads CARGTSGVDTQYF. CDR3 bases: TGTGCCCGGGGGACATCGGGGGTAGATACGCAGTATTTT.

This rearrangement joins TRBV6-1 to TRBJ2-7; 8 bases agree with TRBD1. With 7 bases clipped from V and 2 bases from J, the junction kept 7 bases outside the gene matches. The V gene's germline CDR1 is MNHNS and CDR2 SASEGT. The CDR3 is made up of 14 amino acids. The CDR3 region is CASIDRGSTYEQYF. CDR3 coding DNA: TGTGCCAGCATCGACAGGGGCAGCACCTACGAGCAGTACTTC.

V gene TRBV5-1 combines with J gene TRBJ2-6; D may match TRBD1 or TRBD2 (5 bases each). The CDR3 has 17 amino acids. Trimming stripped 4 bases from V and 0 bases from J, with 14 bases between. Per the germline V gene, CDR1 is SGHRS and CDR2 is YFSETQ. CDR3 DNA sequence: TGCGCCAGCAGCACCGCTTCAGGGAGCTCTGGGGCCAACGTCCTGACTTTC. As protein: CASSTASGSSGANVLTF.